This TCR beta chain appears in the sequencing data of a study of blood T cell repertoires in COVID-19. Generated by immunoSEQ multiplex PCR, the TCRdb table keeps only in-frame clones and is missing some. The profile shows some 300,000 clones, more than 75% of them singletons. The V end lost 4 bases, the J end lost 7 bases, and 10 bases lay between the germline ends. The CDR3 is 11 amino acids. Looked up from germline, CDR1 is GTSNPN and CDR2 is SVGIG (reference sequence). V gene TRBV30 combines with J gene TRBJ1-2; no clear D. Material: PBMCs or T cells enriched from blood (not recorded which). The sequence came from a woman aged 25-40 years who had recovered from COVID-19. The CDR3 loop is CAWTSAGGYTF. The CDR3 nucleotides read TGTGCCTGGACCTCAGCGGGTGGCTACACCTTC.